This TCR beta chain was found in a study of T cell clonotyping in hematopoietic cell transplantation (dated by TCRdb to about 2021). About the full investigation: Pretransplant recipient samples were obtained after cytoreduction. A total of some 140 blood samples were gathered in the study from under 40 consecutive transplant recipients along with their related donors. Patient recruitment ran from 2015 to early 2017, and follow-up continued until late 2020 or death. Here is what the overall study found, with its caveats: The sample size was limited, and because cells were not sorted, the contributions of CD4 and CD8 repertoires could not be separated. Broader posttransplant TCR repertoire diversity was predicted by donor and pretransplant recipient Inverse Simpson Index values. A decrease in recipient TCR diversity was observed after transplant, and a progressive increase in pathologically expanded clonotypes was seen from day 30 to day 180. Only a small fraction of recipient repertoires overlapped donor repertoires, with over 95% appearing de novo at the given depth.

The time point label corresponds to: recipient sample about 28 days before transplant, after cytoreduction. Blood from recipients was drawn roughly 28 days before transplant, then again at days 30, 100 and 180 after transplant. Using Nuclei Lysis Solution, genomic DNA was extracted from unfractionated peripheral blood mononuclear cells that were either fresh or cryopreserved. The cysteine opens and the phenylalanine closes a CDR3 of 16 amino acids. Just the 48-base CDR3 DNA is kept, in frame starting at base 1. CDR1 is given as SQVTM and CDR2 as ANQGSEA, both from the germline V gene. For this chain, trimming is 1 base at the V end and 4 bases at the J end, and the number of junction bases without a gene match is 11. TCR beta CDR3 regions were amplified from genomic DNA with the immunoSEQ assay, a bias-controlled multiplex PCR using V- and J-specific primers. In a second PCR step, a proprietary barcode and Illumina adapter sequences were attached to the CDR3 amplicons. An Illumina MiSeq instrument was used to sequence the CDR3 libraries. Concerning the study's data processing: immunoSEQ Analyzer 3.0 was used for export and quality control, with R Bioconductor and Immunarch used for downstream analyses. Only productive rearrangements within the normalized downsampled data set were used in the calculation of repertoire metrics. Pathologically expanded clonotypes were defined as those larger than 5 templates in the normalized cohort. The Inverse Simpson Index served as the measure of repertoire diversity. CMV-specificity analyses were carried out on the non-normalized data set to capture all clonotypes. TCRdb carries this immuneACCESS record with in-frame sequences only. Its versions omit some clonotypes, under half of them owing to an unresolved V gene in the studies checked, with the rest unexplained. The DNA gave D and trimming, while V, J and clone size come from that table. Here the sample has about 11,000 clones; more than 85% occur a single time. The top ten clones comprise around 13% of the sample.

Points on this clone: Its antigen is currently not known. No base quality values were provided; no much bigger clone lies one nucleotide off.

This chain is built from TRBV29-1 and TRBJ2-7, and 9 bases in between align with TRBD1. The specimen comprised peripheral blood mononuclear cells, sampled before stem cell transplant. The sequence was collected from a woman in her 40s with acute myeloid leukemia. Some clones in this sample may be carry-over from other donors' samples. The encoded CDR3 is CSVEVTGTGFKYEQYF. The DNA reads as follows: TGCAGCGTTGAAGTGACCGGGACAGGGTTTAAGTACGAGCAGTACTTC.